Reported below is one T cell receptor (beta chain). Time point of the sample: pretreatment peripheral blood. The record originates from a study of PD-L1 blockade in urothelial cancer. Generated by immunoSEQ multiplex PCR, the TCRdb table keeps only in-frame clones and is missing some. Of 48,000 or so clones in the sample, approximately 90% are singletons; the top ten hold about 15%. The CDR3 sequence is 13 residues long. The V and J ends lost 8 bases and 6 bases respectively, with 16 bases between them. CDR1 MDHEN and CDR2 SYDVKM come from the germline V gene. The rearrangement joins TRBV28 to TRBJ1-1, with a tentative D call TRBD1 (5 bases). Sequencing was performed on PBMCs, taken around atezolizumab (anti-PD-L1) treatment. The sequence was collected from an older woman with urothelial cancer. The CDR3 nucleotides read TGTGCCAGCGACCCCCAGGGTGTCCCTGAAGCTTTCTTT. As protein: CASDPQGVPEAFF.